The 23 T cell receptor beta chains below come from one sample, sequenced in a study of blood T cell repertoires in COVID-19. Measured with immunoSEQ multiplex PCR; TCRdb has only the in-frame clones, and not every one. Of 250,000 or so clones listed, 80% to 90% are singletons. The sequencing sample was made of PBMCs or T cells enriched from blood (not recorded which). The source is a woman aged 45-65 years who had been exposed to COVID-19.

The chain has TRBV19 and TRBJ2-2, with 9 bases that match TRBD1. The V gene end was trimmed by 9 bases and the J gene end by 5 bases; junction bases not matched to a gene: 7. The germline CDR1 and CDR2 sequences are LNHDA and SQIVND (reference sequence). The CDR3 sequence is 14 residues long. CDR3 sequence reads: CASAQGARTGELFF. The CDR3 coding sequence is TGTGCCAGCGCACAGGGGGCAAGAACCGGGGAGCTGTTTTTT.

This chain joins TRBV3-1 (or the pseudogene TRBV3-2) and TRBJ1-1; 7 nucleotides line up with TRBD1. V shed 4 bases and J 1 base; nucleotides not matched to a gene: 6. The CDR3 has 15 amino acids. Germline CDR1 reads LGHDT; CDR2 reads YNNKEL (reference sequence). The chain's CDR3 is CASSLGTVRNTEAFF. In nucleotides, the CDR3 is TGTGCCAGCAGCCTAGGGACAGTTCGGAACACTGAAGCTTTCTTT.

This clone was detected only a few times. This chain joins TRBV28 and TRBJ1-4, with no clear D. Between the trimmed V and J ends, which lost 3 bases and 8 bases, there was a span of 13 bases. The CDR3 loop spans 14 amino acids. The germline CDR1 and CDR2 sequences are MDHEN and SYDVKM. The CDR3: CASSLTRVGEKLFF. The DNA of the CDR3 is TGTGCCAGCAGTTTGACGCGGGTAGGGGAAAAACTGTTTTTT.

This chain links TRBV6-6 with TRBJ2-5, with TRBD2 matching 7 bases. Germline V gives CDR1 MNHNY, CDR2 SVGAGI (reference sequence). The CDR3 runs to 15 residues. After removal of 2 bases from V and 0 bases from J, the junction contained 3 bases not matched to a gene. This chain's CDR3 is CASSYGGGYQETQYF. Written as DNA, the CDR3 is TGTGCCAGCAGTTACGGGGGGGGGTACCAAGAGACCCAGTACTTC.

V and J are TRBV2 and TRBJ1-5; 8 bases fit TRBD1. With V trimmed by 3 bases and J by 5 bases, 9 bases remained unmatched. CDR1 is SNHLY and CDR2 is FYNNEI in the germline V gene. This CDR3 region has 16 residues. This chain's CDR3 is CASSDHFGQGYQPQHF. The CDR3 DNA is TGTGCCAGCAGTGACCATTTCGGACAGGGCTATCAGCCCCAGCATTTT.

The chain has TRBV6-4 and TRBJ2-3; 8 nucleotides line up with TRBD1. The CDR3 spans 12 residues. V gave up 3 bases and J gave up 12 bases; unmatched junction bases: 5. Germline V lookup: CDR1 MRHNA, CDR2 SNTAGT. This CDR3 reads CASSEGRGHQYF. The CDR3 region has the DNA TGTGCCAGCAGTGAGGGCAGGGGGCATCAGTATTTT.

This chain uses TRBV5-1 with TRBJ2-5, with no clear D. Germline CDR1 and CDR2: SGHRS and YFSETQ. The CDR3 covers 14 residues. V gave up 0 bases and J gave up 4 bases, with 10 bases separating them. Written as DNA, the CDR3 is TGCGCCAGCAGCTTGGATGTCGGTCCAGAGACCCAGTACTTC. Protein product: CASSLDVGPETQYF.

The chain joins TRBV2 to TRBJ2-2, with TRBD1 matching 9 bases. The trim removed 10 bases at V and 3 bases at J, leaving 9 bases unmatched. The CDR3 totals 15 residues. From germline, CDR1 is SNHLY and CDR2 FYNNEI. The CDR3 reads CATGQGRRHTGELFF. For the CDR3, the DNA is TGTGCCACTGGACAGGGGAGGCGTCACACCGGGGAGCTGTTTTTT.

The chain links TRBV6-5 to TRBJ2-7; 8 bases fit TRBD1. Germline CDR1 and CDR2: MNHEY and SVGAGI. Germline trimming cut 6 bases from V and 2 bases from J; bases unmatched to any gene: 9. The CDR3 length is 15 residues. CDR3 sequence reads: CASSRSGTGPYEQYF. The CDR3, as DNA: TGTGCCAGCAGCCGTTCCGGGACAGGTCCCTACGAGCAGTACTTC.

The chain employs TRBV6-5 and TRBJ1-1, with D unresolved. Germline CDR1 MNHEY, CDR2 SVGAGI. V lost 8 bases and J 4 bases, leaving 14 bases between the germline ends. The CDR3 extends over 13 amino acids. The CDR3 DNA is TGTGCCAGCTTCGGGGTTGTAGGCACTGAAGCTTTCTTT. Protein: CASFGVVGTEAFF.

On this clone: An end of the junction does not agree with germline; a read error may underlie this. V usage is TRBV11-2 and J usage is TRBJ1-1, with TRBD1 matching over 8 bases. CDR1 and CDR2 (germline): SGHAT, FQNNGV. The CDR3 is 14 amino acids. CDR3 in DNA: TGTGCCAGCAGCTTAAACAGGGGGAACGCTGAAGCTTTCTTT. Translation gives CASSLNRGNAEAFF.

The rearrangement links TRBV24-1 to TRBJ1-5; D is perhaps TRBD1 (6 bases). Germline assignment: CDR1 KGHDR and CDR2 SFDVKD. V lost 2 bases and J lost 13, with 11 bases in between. The CDR3 is 12 residues long. The DNA of the CDR3 is TGTGCCACCAGTGATTGGGGAGGGACACAGCATTTT. Residues: CATSDWGGTQHF.

This sequence joins TRBV3-1 (or the pseudogene TRBV3-2) and TRBJ1-1, with 8 nucleotides matching TRBD1. The V and J ends lost 4 bases and 7 bases, in that order; junction bases with no gene match: 11. Per germline, CDR1 LGHDT and CDR2 YNNKEL (reference sequence). This CDR3 has 15 residues. CDR3 in amino acids: CASSPPAHRGIEAFF. The CDR3 coding sequence is TGTGCCAGCAGCCCACCGGCCCACAGGGGGATTGAAGCTTTCTTT.

V and J are TRBV3-1 (or the pseudogene TRBV3-2) and TRBJ1-1; D gene uncertain. V was pared by 0 bases and J by 5 bases, with 10 bases between. Germline assignment: CDR1 LGHDT and CDR2 YNNKEL (reference sequence). This CDR3 contains 14 residues. CDR3 sequence (DNA): TGTGCCAGCAGCCAAGAGATGGGAGGGACTGAAGCTTTCTTT. Its translation: CASSQEMGGTEAFF.

The V and J genes are TRBV13 and TRBJ2-3; D is unclear. The CDR3 runs 12 residues. Trimming pared 5 bases from V and 6 bases from J, leaving 9 bases between. CDR1 is PRHDT, CDR2 FYEKMQ, per germline (reference sequence). The CDR3 here is CASSQGADTQYF. CDR3 bases: TGTGCCAGCAGCCAAGGAGCGGATACGCAGTATTTT.

The chain joins TRBV6-2 or TRBV6-3 to TRBJ1-2; no firm D call. Trimming removed 5 bases at V and 5 bases at J, with 9 bases between. Germline lookup yields CDR1 MNHEY and CDR2 SVGEGT. This CDR3 comprises 12 residues. The CDR3: CASSREVYGYTF. The CDR3 DNA follows: TGTGCCAGCAGTCGCGAAGTATATGGCTACACCTTC.

The chain uses TRBV13 and TRBJ2-3; no definite D call. Germline loops: CDR1 PRHDT, CDR2 FYEKMQ (reference sequence). With 2 bases removed from V and 6 bases from J, the gap between germline ends came to 12 bases. The CDR3 has 14 residues. For the CDR3, the DNA is TGTGCCAGCAGCTTACAGGTGGCACGGGATACGCAGTATTTT. Its translation is CASSLQVARDTQYF.

The chain recombines TRBV5-6 with TRBJ2-5; 7 bases agree with TRBD1. This CDR3 is 14 amino acids long. Germline CDR1 is SGHDT and CDR2 is YYEEEE. J was trimmed by 10 bases and V by 0 bases; bases with no gene match: 9. The CDR3: CASSLGQGSRDQYF. CDR3 nucleotides: TGTGCCAGCAGCTTGGGACAGGGTTCAAGAGACCAGTACTTC.

CDR3 nucleotide sequence: TGTGCCAGCAGTGACGTCCCTGGAGGCAATCAGCCCCAGCATTTT. It translates to CASSDVPGGNQPQHF. The chain combines TRBV6-1 with TRBJ1-5; no clear D. There are 15 residues in the CDR3. Trimming stripped 3 bases from V and 2 bases from J, with 11 bases between. Per germline, CDR1 MNHNS and CDR2 SASEGT.

The chain combines TRBV6-2 or TRBV6-3 with TRBJ1-1, with D possibly TRBD1 on 5 matching bases. Trimming removed 6 bases at V and 1 base at J, with 12 bases between. The CDR3 consists of 14 residues. From germline, CDR1 is MNHEY and CDR2 SVGEGT. CDR3 protein: CASSPQGRNTEAFF. For the CDR3, the DNA is TGTGCCAGCAGCCCTCAGGGAAGGAACACTGAAGCTTTCTTT.

This clone was counted a few times. J is TRBJ2-2 and V is TRBV19; TRBD2 matches 11 bases. This CDR3 comprises 17 residues. The germline V gene encodes CDR1 LNHDA and CDR2 SQIVND (reference sequence). V lost 3 bases to trimming and J lost 4 bases; unmatched junction nucleotides: 7. The CDR3 DNA reads TGTGCCAGTAGTATCTTAGCGGGGGGGCCAAGCACCGGGGAGCTGTTTTTT. Amino acid sequence: CASSILAGGPSTGELFF.

The rearrangement joins TRBV28 to TRBJ1-2; 9 nucleotides agree with TRBD1. V lost 6 bases, J lost 4 bases, and 9 bases stayed unmatched. CDR3 length: 15 residues. Germline values: CDR1 MDHEN, CDR2 SYDVKM. In DNA, the CDR3 is TGTGCCAGCAGGGCTTCACAGGGGGCCCTCTATGGCTACACCTTC. Encoded protein: CASRASQGALYGYTF.

V is TRBV5-6 and J is TRBJ2-7; unclear D gene. This CDR3 spans 13 amino acids. The V and J ends lost 0 bases and 6 bases respectively, with 10 bases between them. The V gene's germline CDR1 is SGHDT and CDR2 YYEEEE. The CDR3 DNA reads as TGTGCCAGCAGCTTGGTAGGAGATCGCGAGCAGTACTTC. This codes for CASSLVGDREQYF.